Presented here are 32 T cell receptor beta chains from one specimen sequenced in a study of cytomegalovirus exposure and HLA in healthy donors. Primers included in the PCR were 60 Vbeta and 13 Jbeta primers. Clones were sequenced by immunoSEQ multiplex PCR, and TCRdb holds only the in-frame ones, with some missing. The profile shows about 170,000 clones, around 81% of them singletons. Sequenced sample: PBMCs. These receptors originate from a woman aged 18 to 35 in good health and CMV-seropositive.

This clone was picked up a small number of times. The gene calls are TRBV5-4 and TRBJ2-7; TRBD1 matches at 7 bases. CDR3 length equals 18 residues. Germline loops: CDR1 SGHNT, CDR2 YYREEE (reference sequence). Trimming cost V 0 bases and J 2 bases; bases outside gene matches: 14. CDR3 protein: CASSLDGSMDRSTYEQYF. CDR3 DNA: TGTGCCAGCAGCTTGGACGGTTCGATGGACAGGTCGACCTACGAGCAGTACTTC.

This clone was picked up one time. This chain joins TRBV20-1 and TRBJ2-7, with 13 bases matching TRBD2. The CDR3 contains 11 residues. The V gene's germline CDR1 is DFQATT and CDR2 SNEGSKA (reference sequence). CDR3 loop: CSPTSGREQYF. The CDR3, as DNA: TGCAGCCCGACTAGCGGGAGGGAGCAGTACTTC.

The rearrangement links TRBV27 to TRBJ2-7, with 7 bases fitting TRBD1. Germline V CDR1 and CDR2: MNHEY, SMNVEV (reference sequence). With 2 bases clipped from V and 1 base from J, the junction kept 8 bases outside the gene matches. The CDR3 spans 16 residues. The CDR3 DNA is TGTGCCAGCAGTTTAGCCGGGGACAGCTCATCCTACGAGCAGTACTTC. Its translation is CASSLAGDSSSYEQYF.

The J gene is TRBJ1-1, the V gene TRBV5-1; maybe TRBD1 (5 bases). This CDR3 is 15 amino acids long. Germline loops: CDR1 SGHRS, CDR2 YFSETQ. The ends were cut back, 0 bases at V and 8 bases at J, with 17 bases in the middle. The CDR3 sequence: CASSLGSPQGLEAFF. The CDR3 nucleotides read TGCGCCAGCAGCTTGGGCAGTCCCCAGGGCCTCGAAGCTTTCTTT.

This rearrangement joins TRBV5-6 to TRBJ2-1, with D perhaps matching TRBD1 (7 bases). This CDR3 spans 16 amino acids. CDR1 and CDR2 from the germline V gene are SGHDT and YYEEEE. Trimming cost V 5 bases and J 7 bases, with 22 bases left between them. As DNA, the CDR3 is TGTGCCAGCAGACATGAGACAGGGAGGTATCATAATGAGCAGTTCTTC. Translated, it gives CASRHETGRYHNEQFF.

The J gene is TRBJ1-6, the V gene TRBV19; D ambiguous. V was clipped by 3 bases and J by 10 bases, with 10 bases between them. The CDR3 loop spans 13 amino acids. The V gene's germline CDR1 is LNHDA and CDR2 SQIVND (reference sequence). The CDR3 bases are TGTGCCAGTAGTATGAGCGGGAACTCACCCCTCCACTTT. Translating gives CASSMSGNSPLHF.

Details on this clone: This sample also contains other DNA sequences that code for the same CDR3. V usage is TRBV30 and J usage is TRBJ1-5; no definite D call. This CDR3 is 16 amino acids long. The ends were cut back, 0 bases at V and 2 bases at J, with 14 bases in the middle. Germline values: CDR1 GTSNPN, CDR2 SVGIG (reference sequence). The DNA of the CDR3 is TGTGCCTGGAGTGTCCCCCGAGGATACGGCAATCAGCCCCAGCATTTT. Its translation: CAWSVPRGYGNQPQHF.

This rearrangement joins TRBV6-5 to TRBJ1-1, with D uncertain. V dropped 6 bases and J dropped 6 bases, with 14 bases sitting between them. From germline, CDR1 is MNHEY and CDR2 SVGAGI. The length of the CDR3 is 13 residues. The CDR3 protein is CASRAAVGSEAFF. Written as DNA, the CDR3 is TGTGCCAGCAGGGCGGCGGTCGGCTCTGAAGCTTTCTTT.

The V call is TRBV7-8, the J call TRBJ1-5; D is uncertain. V was trimmed by 3 bases and J by 0 bases, leaving 6 bases between them. CDR1 and CDR2 from the germline V gene are SGHVS and FQNEAQ. The CDR3 totals 14 residues. The CDR3 DNA reads as TGTGCCAGCAGCTTTCGAGATAGCAATCAGCCCCAGCATTTT. Protein product: CASSFRDSNQPQHF. The full variable domain, rest sourced from reference TRBV7-8 and TRBJ1-5, is GAGVSQSPRYKVAKRGQDVALRCDPISGHVSLFWYQQALGQGPEFLTYFQNEAQLDKSGLPSDRFFAERPEGSVSTLKIQRTQQEDSAVYLCASSFRDSNQPQHFGDGTRLSIL.

The chain is built from TRBV14 and TRBJ2-3; perhaps TRBD2 as D (5 bases). This CDR3 region has 14 residues. Germline V gene lookup returns CDR1 SGHDN and CDR2 FVKESK. V gave up 4 bases and J gave up 10 bases, with 18 bases separating them. CDR3 in DNA: TGTGCCAGCAGCCCGCCAAGGCCGACTACGGCGCAGTATTTT. This sequence encodes CASSPPRPTTAQYF.

This chain uses TRBV4-3 with TRBJ2-7; D unclear. V lost 0 bases to trimming and J lost 6 bases, with 9 bases between them. The germline gives CDR1 LGHNA, CDR2 YSLEER. This CDR3 has 13 amino acids. The CDR3 coding sequence is TGCGCCAGCAGCCAAGATTACGGGTCCGAGCAGTACTTC. Protein: CASSQDYGSEQYF.

This clone was observed once. The chain combines TRBV28 with TRBJ2-7; the D is unclear. Germline V CDR1 and CDR2: MDHEN, SYDVKM. V was clipped by 7 bases and J by 1 base, with 14 bases between them. CDR3 length: 14 amino acids. The CDR3 nucleotides are TGTGCCAGCACCCCCCAGGTAGGATCCTACGAGCAGTACTTC. Protein: CASTPQVGSYEQYF.

The chain links TRBV18 to TRBJ2-1; D unclear. V was trimmed by 3 bases and J by 8 bases, leaving 8 bases between them. The CDR3 spans 12 residues. Germline V gene data show CDR1 as KGHSH and CDR2 as LQKENI. In nucleotides, the CDR3 is TGTGCCAGCTCACCCCCCGGTTATGAGCAGTTCTTC. It encodes CASSPPGYEQFF.

This clone appeared a single time. CDR3 region: CASSLVSGNNSPLHF. The CDR3 nucleotides read TGTGCCAGCAGCTTAGTTTCGGGTAATAATTCACCCCTCCACTTT. This chain uses TRBV7-2 with TRBJ1-6; D remains ambiguous. This CDR3 region has 15 residues. V was pared by 1 base and J by 5 bases, with 9 bases between. The V gene's germline CDR1 is SGHTA and CDR2 FQGNSA.

Only one count was recorded for this clone. The chain is built from TRBV2 and TRBJ2-5; a possible D gene is TRBD1 (5 bases). This CDR3 contains 12 residues. The V gene lost 6 bases and the J gene lost 0 bases, with 5 bases spanning the gap. CDR1 SNHLY and CDR2 FYNNEI come from the germline V gene. Here the CDR3 DNA reads TGTGCCAGCAGGGACAACCAAGAGACCCAGTACTTC. Its translation: CASRDNQETQYF.

The chain combines TRBV10-3 with TRBJ1-2; D ambiguous. Per germline, CDR1 ENHRY and CDR2 SYGVKD. Trimming took 1 base from V and 7 from J, leaving 19 bases between them. This CDR3 is built from 16 residues. The CDR3 DNA reads TGTGCCATCAGTGAGTTTAACAGCCCCACCGCTCGTGGCTACACCTTC. Amino acid sequence: CAISEFNSPTARGYTF.

The chain employs TRBV6-5 and TRBJ2-6, with D possibly TRBD2 on 6 matching bases. The CDR3 contains 15 residues. V was shortened by 4 bases and J by 3 bases, with 10 bases between the two germline ends. Germline CDR1 reads MNHEY; CDR2 reads SVGAGI. The CDR3 loop reads CASSSGGFGANVLTF. The DNA of the CDR3 is TGTGCCAGCAGTTCCGGAGGGTTTGGGGCCAACGTCCTGACTTTC.

This chain connects TRBV19 to TRBJ1-5, with D hard to call. CDR1 is LNHDA and CDR2 is SQIVND in the germline V gene (reference sequence). The CDR3 length is 15 residues. V was pared by 2 bases and J by 2 bases, with 10 bases between. CDR3 nucleotide sequence: TGTGCCAGTAGTATAAGGCGGGGTGGCAATCAGCCCCAGCATTTT. Protein product: CASSIRRGGNQPQHF.

The chain recombines TRBV6-5 with TRBJ2-1; 10 bases map to TRBD1. The CDR3 consists of 15 residues. CDR1 and CDR2 from the germline V gene are MNHEY and SVGAGI. V shed 5 bases and J 4 bases; nucleotides not matched to a gene: 5. The CDR3 region has the DNA TGTGCCAGCAGTGGGGACAGGGGCCTTTACAATGAGCAGTTCTTC. It translates to CASSGDRGLYNEQFF.

The rearrangement uses TRBV29-1 and TRBJ1-2, with TRBD1 identical over 9 bases. The J segment lost 7 bases and the V segment lost 5 bases, leaving 14 bases of the junction unmatched. Per the germline V gene, CDR1 is SQVTM and CDR2 is ANQGSEA. The CDR3 contains 15 residues. CDR3 region: CSVLVNRGRLGGYTF. CDR3 sequence (DNA): TGCAGCGTTCTCGTTAACAGGGGGCGTTTGGGTGGCTACACCTTC.

Written as DNA, the CDR3 is TGCGCCAGCAGCTGGATCGGTAGCGGGGGTTCCGGGGAGCTGTTTTTT. Protein product: CASSWIGSGGSGELFF. The chain uses TRBV5-1 and TRBJ2-2, with 9 positions matching TRBD2. This CDR3 is 16 amino acids long. With V trimmed by 3 bases and J by 6 bases, 9 bases remained unmatched. Germline-derived CDR1 and CDR2 are SGHRS and YFSETQ. Variable domain in full (rest from reference TRBV5-1 and TRBJ2-2): KAGVTQTPRYLIKTRGQQVTLSCSPISGHRSVSWYQQTPGQGLQFLFEYFSETQRNKGNFPGRFSGRQFSNSRSEMNVSTLELGDSALYLCASSWIGSGGSGELFFGEGSRLTVL.

The chain has TRBV18 and TRBJ2-3, with 9 bases identical to TRBD1. After removal of 3 bases from V and 5 bases from J, the junction contained 3 bases not matched to a gene. The germline CDR1 and CDR2 sequences are KGHSH and LQKENI. The CDR3 has 14 residues. CDR3 coding DNA: TGTGCCAGCTCACCCACAGGGGGCGGAGATACGCAGTATTTT. Protein: CASSPTGGGDTQYF.

This clone was seen only a few times. The chain employs TRBV7-6 and TRBJ1-1; D is unresolved. The CDR3 has 14 amino acids. CDR1 is SGHVS and CDR2 is FNYEAQ in the germline V gene. Trimming took 3 bases from V and 3 from J, leaving 11 bases between them. DNA for the CDR3: TGTGCCAGCAGCTTGGCGGAGGCGGACACTGAAGCTTTCTTT. Protein sequence: CASSLAEADTEAFF.

This clone appeared many times. The chain carries TRBV5-1 and TRBJ2-6, with D tentatively TRBD1 (6 bases). The CDR3 consists of 14 residues. Germline V gene lookup returns CDR1 SGHRS and CDR2 YFSETQ. V lost 6 bases and J lost 9, with 16 bases in between. The CDR3 is CASTQQTGYNVLTF. The CDR3, as DNA: TGCGCCAGCACCCAACAGACAGGTTACAACGTCCTGACTTTC.

The chain recombines TRBV11-2 with TRBJ1-2, with a tentative D call TRBD1 (5 bases). CDR3 length: 14 amino acids. Germline V gene sequence: CDR1 SGHAT, CDR2 FQNNGV. Trimming took off 6 bases at V and 2 bases at J, with 13 bases between the two ends. In DNA, the CDR3 is TGTGCCAGCAGGTTTAGGGCAGGGAACTATGGCTACACCTTC. Translated: CASRFRAGNYGYTF.

The rearrangement joins TRBV5-6 to TRBJ1-2; TRBD1 might be the D (6 bases). Trimming removed 3 bases at V and 7 bases at J, with 13 bases between. From germline, CDR1 is SGHDT and CDR2 YYEEEE. The CDR3 totals 13 residues. The CDR3 protein is CASSWGPSGGYTF. In nucleotides, the CDR3 is TGTGCCAGCAGCTGGGGGCCATCGGGTGGCTACACCTTC.

The J gene is TRBJ2-7, the V gene TRBV11-2, with 10 bases matching TRBD1. Germline loops: CDR1 SGHAT, CDR2 FQNNGV. The length of the CDR3 is 19 residues. J was trimmed by 2 bases and V by 2 bases; bases with no gene match: 15. DNA of the CDR3: TGTGCCAGCAGCTTATTGGGGGAGTGGGGACAGGGGACTACCTACGAGCAGTACTTC. Amino acids: CASSLLGEWGQGTTYEQYF.

The chain uses TRBV7-3 and TRBJ2-7; 9 bases agree with TRBD1. This CDR3 region has 13 residues. The V gene end was trimmed by 11 bases and the J gene end by 3 bases; junction bases not matched to a gene: 8. Per the germline V gene, CDR1 is SGHTA and CDR2 is FQGTGA. CDR3 protein: CAPPRGQGYEQYF. The CDR3 nucleotides read TGTGCCCCCCCGAGGGGACAGGGCTACGAGCAGTACTTC.

V and J are TRBV4-2 and TRBJ1-1, with TRBD1 as a possible D gene (5 bases). CDR1 LGHNA and CDR2 YNFKEQ come from the germline V gene. The ends were cut back, 0 bases at V and 4 bases at J, with 15 bases in the middle. This CDR3 contains 16 residues. CDR3 DNA: TGTGCCAGCAGCCAAGACCCGGTAGCAGGGCCCACTGAAGCTTTCTTT. Translated: CASSQDPVAGPTEAFF.

V usage is TRBV9 and J usage is TRBJ2-3, with D tentatively TRBD2 (6 bases). CDR1 SGDLS and CDR2 YYNGEE come from the germline V gene. V gave up 4 bases and J gave up 2 bases, with 23 bases separating them. The CDR3 is 18 residues long. Here the CDR3 DNA reads TGTGCCAGCAGCCCACTCGACGGATTTAGCGGATACACAGATACGCAGTATTTT. Encoded protein: CASSPLDGFSGYTDTQYF.

The chain links TRBV9 to TRBJ1-2, with 9 bases fitting TRBD1. The CDR3 is made up of 15 amino acids. Trimming at V came to 2 bases and at J to 6 bases, leaving 8 bases not matched to a gene. Per germline, CDR1 SGDLS and CDR2 YYNGEE. This chain's CDR3 is CASSVRDRDYNGYTF. As DNA, the CDR3 is TGTGCCAGCAGCGTCCGGGACAGGGACTATAATGGCTACACCTTC.

V is TRBV28 and J is TRBJ2-5; 8 nucleotides agree with TRBD1. V was pared by 6 bases and J by 4 bases, with 7 bases of the junction left unmatched. The CDR3 has 14 amino acids. Germline CDR1 and CDR2: MDHEN and SYDVKM. The CDR3 bases are TGTGCCAGCAGACTTATGGGACAGGTAGAGACCCAGTACTTC. It specifies CASRLMGQVETQYF. Based on the CDR3 plus reference TRBV28 and TRBJ2-5, the full variable domain is DVKVTQSSRYLVKRTGEKVFLECVQDMDHENMFWYRQDPGLGLRLIYFSYDVKMKEKGDIPEGYSVSREKKERFSLILESASTNQTSMYLCASRLMGQVETQYFGPGTRLLVL.